Listed here are 19 T cell receptor beta chains from one sample, sequenced in a study of cytomegalovirus exposure and HLA in healthy donors. Data came from immunoSEQ multiplex PCR; TCRdb stores just in-frame clones and leaves some out. This sample carries some 79,000 clones, around 94% of them seen once, and the ten largest clones take 3.2%. Sequencing was done on a sample of PBMCs. Receptors originate from a woman under 30 in good health and CMV-seropositive.

This rearrangement joins TRBV5-4 to TRBJ2-3; a possible D gene is TRBD1 (6 bases). The CDR3 spans 12 residues. Trimming left V 0 bases short and J 14 bases short, with 13 bases between. Germline loops: CDR1 SGHNT, CDR2 YYREEE (reference sequence). The CDR3 loop is CASSLGRGGRYF. The DNA for the CDR3 is TGTGCCAGCAGCTTGGGGAGAGGGGGTCGGTATTTT.

This chain uses TRBV11-2 with TRBJ1-6; 8 bases map to TRBD1. CDR3 size: 19 residues. V shed 4 bases, J shed 9 bases, and the junction held 20 bases outside the gene matches. From germline, CDR1 is SGHAT and CDR2 FQNNGV. The CDR3 here is CASSSGRPGTGLRGSPLHF. CDR3 sequence (DNA): TGTGCCAGCAGCTCCGGACGTCCCGGGACAGGATTGAGGGGTTCACCCCTCCACTTT.

This clone occurred a few times. The CDR3 bases are TGTGCCAGCAGCTCACAAAGGGGGTTTCCCCTTCCCCTCCACTTT. Translating it yields CASSSQRGFPLPLHF. The chain combines TRBV13 with TRBJ1-6, with TRBD1 as a possible D gene (6 bases). The CDR3 is 15 residues long. V lost 4 bases and J lost 13, with 20 bases in between. The germline V gene has CDR1 PRHDT and CDR2 FYEKMQ (reference sequence).

V gene TRBV6-5 combines with J gene TRBJ1-1; 7 nucleotides line up with TRBD1. CDR1 is MNHEY and CDR2 is SVGAGI in the germline V gene. After removal of 2 bases from V and 5 bases from J, the junction contained 2 bases not matched to a gene. This CDR3 contains 13 residues. Written as DNA, the CDR3 is TGTGCCAGCAGTTACCCAGGGGGTACTGAAGCTTTCTTT. It translates to CASSYPGGTEAFF.

The chain links TRBV5-6 to TRBJ1-3, with D hard to call. Germline V gives CDR1 SGHDT, CDR2 YYEEEE. CDR3 size: 15 residues. V was pared by 5 bases and J by 0 bases, with 12 bases between. DNA of the CDR3: TGTGCCAGCAGTCCCGCGGGGAGCTCTGGAAACACCATATATTTT. Protein: CASSPAGSSGNTIYF.

The rearrangement links TRBV6-1 to TRBJ2-7; the match to TRBD1 covers 9 bases. The CDR3 is 18 residues long. With 0 bases clipped from V and 0 bases from J, the junction kept 9 bases outside the gene matches. CDR1 is MNHNS, CDR2 SASEGT, per germline. CDR3 loop: CASSEAGDTGGYSYEQYF. CDR3 DNA: TGTGCCAGCAGTGAAGCCGGGGACACAGGGGGCTACTCCTACGAGCAGTACTTC.

This rearrangement joins TRBV28 to TRBJ1-5, with 8 bases that match TRBD1. Per germline, CDR1 MDHEN and CDR2 SYDVKM. V was pared by 6 bases and J by 2 bases, with 9 bases of the junction left unmatched. The CDR3 spans 16 residues. The CDR3 coding sequence is TGTGCCAGCAGACTCCAGGGGGCCGGGGGCAATCAGCCCCAGCATTTT. Translated, it gives CASRLQGAGGNQPQHF.

The CDR3 nucleotides read TGTGCCAGCAGTTTGGGGACTAGCGGGAGTAACGAGCAGTACTTC. This translates into CASSLGTSGSNEQYF. The rearrangement joins TRBV11-1 to TRBJ2-7; 14 bases match TRBD2. There are 15 residues in the CDR3. Germline V gene sequence: CDR1 SGHAT, CDR2 FQDESV (reference sequence). V lost 6 bases and J lost 5; bases outside the gene matches: 6.

The chain uses TRBV4-2 and TRBJ2-2; TRBD1 aligns across 7 bases. From germline, CDR1 is LGHNA and CDR2 YNFKEQ. The CDR3 length is 17 residues. Trimming took 0 bases from V and 2 from J; bases not matched to a gene: 6. The CDR3 protein is CASSQDSGQKNTGELFF. CDR3 sequence (DNA): TGTGCCAGCAGCCAAGATTCGGGACAGAAAAACACCGGGGAGCTGTTTTTT.

V gene TRBV10-3 combines with J gene TRBJ2-1, with 10 bases aligning to TRBD2. This CDR3 contains 18 residues. The germline V gene encodes CDR1 ENHRY and CDR2 SYGVKD. V shed 3 bases, J shed 6 bases, and the junction held 14 bases outside the gene matches. The CDR3, as DNA: TGTGCCATCAGTGACCCAAAAGGGGGGCTAGCGGGGGTCAATGAGCAGTTCTTC. Its translation is CAISDPKGGLAGVNEQFF.

The CDR3, as DNA: TGTGCTAGTGGTCCAGACTATGGAAATGAGCAGTTCTTC. Amino acids: CASGPDYGNEQFF. The chain employs TRBV12-5 and TRBJ2-1, with D perhaps TRBD2 (5 bases). V dropped 5 bases and J dropped 7 bases, with 12 bases sitting between them. The germline CDR1 and CDR2 sequences are LGHNT and FRNRAP. The CDR3 consists of 13 residues. Complete variable domain (other parts from reference TRBV12-5 and TRBJ2-1): DARVTQTPRHKVTEMGQEVTMRCQPILGHNTVFWYRQTMMQGLELLAYFRNRAPLDDSGMPKDRFSAEMPDATLATLKIQPSEPRDSAVYFCASGPDYGNEQFFGPGTRLTVL.

This sequence joins TRBV6-5 and TRBJ1-1; D might be TRBD1 (6 bases). Germline lookup yields CDR1 MNHEY and CDR2 SVGAGI. V lost 4 bases to trimming and J lost 3 bases, with 15 bases between them. This CDR3 is 15 amino acids long. The CDR3 sequence is CASSFGGLGDTEAFF. The CDR3 nucleotides are TGTGCCAGCAGTTTCGGGGGGCTAGGAGACACTGAAGCTTTCTTT.

The chain combines TRBV28 with TRBJ2-7; D is perhaps TRBD1 (5 bases). Germline assignment: CDR1 MDHEN and CDR2 SYDVKM. The CDR3 length is 15 residues. V lost 5 bases and J lost 0, with 14 bases in between. The chain's CDR3 is CASSLQDMSSYEQYF. CDR3 nucleotides: TGTGCCAGCAGTCTACAGGACATGAGCTCCTACGAGCAGTACTTC.

The chain combines TRBV7-8 with TRBJ2-3, with D perhaps matching TRBD2 (5 bases). The CDR3 length is 15 residues. Germline CDR1 is SGHVS and CDR2 is FQNEAQ. With 0 bases removed from V and 4 bases from J, the gap between germline ends came to 11 bases. This CDR3 reads CASSLAGVGSDTQYF. CDR3 nucleotides: TGTGCCAGCAGCTTAGCGGGAGTCGGGTCAGATACGCAGTATTTT.

This clone was seen only once. The chain carries TRBV7-3 and TRBJ1-1; D is perhaps TRBD1 (6 bases). With 5 bases removed from V and 1 base from J, the gap between germline ends came to 8 bases. Per germline, CDR1 SGHTA and CDR2 FQGTGA. This CDR3 contains 13 residues. CDR3 sequence: CASSLTGNTEAFF. CDR3 nucleotide sequence: TGTGCCAGCAGCCTGACAGGGAACACTGAAGCTTTCTTT.

The chain combines TRBV5-1 with TRBJ1-6, with TRBD1 matching over 7 bases. The junction had 10 bases not matched to a gene; V was cut back by 0 bases and J by 10 bases. The germline V gene has CDR1 SGHRS and CDR2 YFSETQ. CDR3 length: 16 amino acids. The CDR3 nucleotides read TGCGCCAGCAGCTTGGATCAGGACAGGAGTTTATCACCCCTCCACTTT. The encoded protein is CASSLDQDRSLSPLHF.

The V and J genes are TRBV7-9 and TRBJ2-1; 8 bases align to TRBD1. Losses at the gene ends were 5 bases for V and 4 bases for J; bases not matched to a gene: 7. The CDR3 loop spans 15 amino acids. Germline values: CDR1 SEHNR, CDR2 FQNEAQ (reference sequence). CDR3 in amino acids: CASSPRQGKYNEQFF. For the CDR3, the DNA is TGTGCCAGCAGCCCGAGACAGGGGAAATACAATGAGCAGTTCTTC.

J is TRBJ2-2 and V is TRBV7-9, with TRBD1 matching 9 bases. The V segment lost 5 bases and the J segment 0 bases; nucleotides outside the gene matches: 10. Germline V CDR1 and CDR2: SEHNR, FQNEAQ (reference sequence). The CDR3 has 18 amino acids. CDR3: CASSHGRGQGSNTGELFF. The CDR3 DNA follows: TGTGCCAGCAGCCACGGAAGGGGACAGGGATCGAACACCGGGGAGCTGTTTTTT.

The chain links TRBV28 to TRBJ1-1; unclear D gene. The CDR3 totals 12 residues. V lost 8 bases to trimming and J lost 1 base, with 8 bases between them. Germline V gene data show CDR1 as MDHEN and CDR2 as SYDVKM. The CDR3 loop reads CASRERNTEAFF. The CDR3 nucleotides are TGTGCCAGCCGAGAAAGGAACACTGAAGCTTTCTTT.